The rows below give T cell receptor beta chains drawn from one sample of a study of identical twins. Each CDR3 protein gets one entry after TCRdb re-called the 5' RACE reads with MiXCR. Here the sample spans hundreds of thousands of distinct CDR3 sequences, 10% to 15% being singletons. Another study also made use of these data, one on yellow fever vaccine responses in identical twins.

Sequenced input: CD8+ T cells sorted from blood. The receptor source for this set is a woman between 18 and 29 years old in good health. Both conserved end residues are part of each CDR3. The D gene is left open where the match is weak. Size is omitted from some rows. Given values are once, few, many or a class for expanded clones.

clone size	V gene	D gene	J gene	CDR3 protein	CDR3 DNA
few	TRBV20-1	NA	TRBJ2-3	CSANAGDAAQDTQYF	TGCAGTGCGAATGCAGGAGACGCCGCCCAAGATACGCAGTATTTT
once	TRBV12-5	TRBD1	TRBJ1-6	CASGPIRFRDRVSPLHF	TGTGCTAGTGGCCCTATCCGTTTTCGGGACAGGGTCTCACCCCTCCACTTT
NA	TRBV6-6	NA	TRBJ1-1	CASSYGGPEAFF	TGTGCCAGCAGTTACGGGGGCCCTGAAGCTTTCTTT
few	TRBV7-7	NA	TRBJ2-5	CASSLEEGPIGETQYF	TGTGCCAGCAGCTTAGAAGAGGGACCCATCGGGGAGACCCAGTACTTC
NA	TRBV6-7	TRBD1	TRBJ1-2	CASQLNRGRFGYTF	TGTGCCAGCCAGTTAAACAGGGGGCGTTTCGGCTACACCTTC
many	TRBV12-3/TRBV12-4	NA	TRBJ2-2	CASSFGTPGTGELFF	TGTGCCAGCAGTTTTGGCACCCCTGGGACCGGGGAGCTGTTTTTT
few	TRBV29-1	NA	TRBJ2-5	CSVERGNSRETQYF	TGCAGCGTCGAAAGGGGTAACTCCCGGGAGACCCAGTACTTC
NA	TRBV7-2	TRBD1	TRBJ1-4	CASSPRTGINEKLFF	TGTGCCAGCAGCCCGCGGACAGGGATTAATGAAAAACTGTTTTTT
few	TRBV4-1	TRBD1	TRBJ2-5	CASSQDDRGETQYF	TGCGCCAGCAGCCAAGACGACAGGGGAGAGACCCAGTACTTC
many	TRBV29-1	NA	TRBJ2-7	CSVESGGGYEQYF	TGCAGCGTTGAATCCGGGGGAGGCTACGAGCAGTACTTC